This is a list of T cell receptor beta chains from one sample in a study of vaccination effects on CD4 cells after COVID-19. The repertoire was sequenced with immunoSEQ multiplex PCR; TCRdb's copy has only in-frame clones and lacks some. The table has approximately 13,000 clones, just over 75% seen once. No antigen has been identified for these receptors. The input for sequencing was CD4+ T cells from PBMCs cultured with HCoV-229E spike peptides, taken before COVID-19 vaccination. The receptor source for this set is a human donor who received a COVID-19 vaccine. The CDR3 runs from the conserved cysteine through the conserved F or W. The D gene is left open where the match is weak. Rows give clone size only sometimes, using once, few, many, or a class for an expanded clone.

v_gene: TRBV7-8
abundance: NA
d_gene: NA
j_gene: TRBJ2-5
CDR3aa: CASSLEAILGQETQYF
CDR3nt: TGTGCCAGCAGCTTAGAGGCGATTCTAGGCCAAGAGACCCAGTACTTC

v_gene: TRBV30
abundance: NA
d_gene: TRBD1
j_gene: TRBJ1-1
CDR3aa: CAWRTRTGWLTEAFF
CDR3nt: TGTGCCTGGAGGACCCGGACAGGGTGGCTCACTGAAGCTTTCTTT

v_gene: TRBV20-1
abundance: few
d_gene: TRBD1
j_gene: TRBJ2-4
CDR3aa: CSAGQEGIQYF
CDR3nt: TGCAGTGCGGGACAGGAGGGCATTCAGTACTTC

v_gene: TRBV6-5
abundance: NA
d_gene: NA
j_gene: TRBJ2-7
CDR3aa: CASSYSGQGTYEQYF
CDR3nt: TGTGCCAGCAGTTACTCAGGGCAGGGTACCTACGAGCAGTACTTC

v_gene: TRBV5-1
abundance: NA
d_gene: TRBD1
j_gene: TRBJ1-2
CDR3aa: CASSHDRGQYGYTF
CDR3nt: TGCGCCAGCAGCCACGACAGGGGGCAATATGGCTACACCTTC

v_gene: TRBV4-3
abundance: NA
d_gene: NA
j_gene: TRBJ2-1
CDR3aa: CASSQAGLTGLPINEQFF
CDR3nt: TGCGCCAGCAGCCAAGCTGGCCTGACAGGTTTGCCGATTAATGAGCAGTTCTTC

v_gene: TRBV13
abundance: NA
d_gene: NA
j_gene: TRBJ2-5
CDR3aa: CASSLSRAKQETQYF
CDR3nt: TGTGCCAGCAGCTTAAGCCGGGCCAAACAAGAGACCCAGTACTTC

v_gene: TRBV7-8
abundance: NA
d_gene: NA
j_gene: TRBJ2-1
CDR3aa: CASSGAVGEQFF
CDR3nt: TGTGCCAGCTCCGGGGCCGTGGGGGAGCAGTTCTTC

v_gene: TRBV11-2
abundance: NA
d_gene: TRBD2
j_gene: TRBJ2-7
CDR3aa: CASSPGGEAYEQYF
CDR3nt: TGTGCCAGCAGCCCGGGGGGGGAGGCCTACGAGCAGTACTTC

v_gene: TRBV5-8
abundance: NA
d_gene: TRBD1
j_gene: TRBJ1-1
CDR3aa: CASSLGQGRTEAFF
CDR3nt: TGTGCCAGCAGCCTAGGACAGGGAAGGACTGAAGCTTTCTTT

v_gene: TRBV24-1
abundance: NA
d_gene: NA
j_gene: TRBJ2-1
CDR3aa: CATGRRDNEQFF
CDR3nt: TGTGCCACTGGGCGGCGGGACAATGAGCAGTTCTTC

v_gene: TRBV6-5
abundance: few
d_gene: TRBD2
j_gene: TRBJ2-7
CDR3aa: CASMATSGRAGEQYF
CDR3nt: TGTGCCAGCATGGCAACCAGCGGGAGAGCCGGCGAGCAGTACTTC

v_gene: TRBV4-2
abundance: NA
d_gene: NA
j_gene: TRBJ1-1
CDR3aa: CASSRIPKTYTEAFF
CDR3nt: TGTGCCAGCAGCCGAATCCCCAAGACGTACACTGAAGCTTTCTTT

v_gene: TRBV5-1
abundance: NA
d_gene: TRBD1
j_gene: TRBJ1-1
CDR3aa: CASSSQDRGRTEAFF
CDR3nt: TGCGCCAGCAGCAGTCAGGACAGGGGGAGGACTGAAGCTTTCTTT

v_gene: TRBV3-1/TRBV3-2
abundance: NA
d_gene: NA
j_gene: TRBJ2-7
CDR3aa: CASSLGGEQYF
CDR3nt: TGTGCCAGCAGCCTCGGGGGAGAGCAGTACTTC

v_gene: TRBV15
abundance: once
d_gene: NA
j_gene: TRBJ2-3
CDR3aa: CATSRDTGARTDTQYF
CDR3nt: TGTGCCACCAGCAGAGATACGGGGGCGCGGACAGATACGCAGTATTTT

v_gene: TRBV25-1
abundance: NA
d_gene: TRBD1
j_gene: TRBJ2-7
CDR3aa: CASSVGPRQGYYEQYF
CDR3nt: TGTGCCAGCAGTGTCGGTCCCCGACAGGGTTATTACGAGCAGTACTTC

v_gene: TRBV29-1
abundance: NA
d_gene: NA
j_gene: TRBJ2-3
CDR3aa: CSSVRDLATDTQYF
CDR3nt: TGCAGCTCAGTGAGGGACCTAGCCACAGATACGCAGTATTTT

v_gene: TRBV18
abundance: few
d_gene: NA
j_gene: TRBJ2-2
CDR3aa: CASSPQQNTGELFF
CDR3nt: TGTGCCAGCTCACCACAACAAAACACCGGGGAGCTGTTTTTT

v_gene: TRBV9
abundance: NA
d_gene: NA
j_gene: TRBJ2-2
CDR3aa: CASSVEVGELFF
CDR3nt: TGTGCCAGCAGCGTAGAGGTCGGGGAGCTGTTTTTT

v_gene: TRBV10-2
abundance: NA
d_gene: NA
j_gene: TRBJ1-6
CDR3aa: CASSATLLESPLHF
CDR3nt: TGCGCCAGCAGCGCTACCCTGTTAGAGTCACCCCTCCACTTT

v_gene: TRBV10-3
abundance: NA
d_gene: NA
j_gene: TRBJ1-5
CDR3aa: CAAGRNNQPQHF
CDR3nt: TGTGCCGCGGGACGGAACAATCAGCCCCAGCATTTT

v_gene: TRBV5-6
abundance: NA
d_gene: NA
j_gene: TRBJ1-1
CDR3aa: CASSLGFGASSEAFF
CDR3nt: TGTGCCAGCAGCTTGGGGTTCGGGGCAAGCTCTGAAGCTTTCTTT

v_gene: TRBV29-1
abundance: NA
d_gene: TRBD1
j_gene: TRBJ1-2
CDR3aa: CSVEEGGGRNGYTF
CDR3nt: TGCAGCGTTGAAGAAGGAGGGGGCAGGAATGGCTACACCTTC

v_gene: TRBV5-1
abundance: NA
d_gene: TRBD1
j_gene: TRBJ1-1
CDR3aa: CASSPQGVRNTEAFF
CDR3nt: TGCGCCAGCAGCCCACAGGGGGTCAGGAACACTGAAGCTTTCTTT

v_gene: TRBV2
abundance: NA
d_gene: NA
j_gene: TRBJ2-3
CDR3aa: CASPPGRTDTQYF
CDR3nt: TGTGCCAGCCCGCCGGGGCGCACAGATACGCAGTATTTT

v_gene: TRBV7-2
abundance: NA
d_gene: TRBD1
j_gene: TRBJ2-1
CDR3aa: CASSLRAPGAGQGRNEQFF
CDR3nt: TGTGCCAGCAGCTTAAGGGCCCCTGGGGCGGGACAGGGGAGGAATGAGCAGTTCTTC

v_gene: TRBV30
abundance: NA
d_gene: NA
j_gene: TRBJ1-2
CDR3aa: CAWIRGSYGYTF
CDR3nt: TGTGCCTGGATCAGGGGTAGCTATGGCTACACCTTC

v_gene: TRBV5-6
abundance: once
d_gene: TRBD1
j_gene: TRBJ1-5
CDR3aa: CASSLAKGTGNQPQHF
CDR3nt: TGTGCCAGCAGCTTGGCCAAGGGGACAGGCAATCAGCCCCAGCATTTT

v_gene: TRBV2
abundance: NA
d_gene: TRBD1
j_gene: TRBJ1-1
CDR3aa: CASRWTGPSFF
CDR3nt: TGTGCCAGTCGTTGGACAGGCCCATCTTTCTTT

v_gene: TRBV7-8
abundance: NA
d_gene: TRBD1
j_gene: TRBJ2-2
CDR3aa: CASSSRTGATGELFF
CDR3nt: TGTGCCAGCAGCTCACGGACAGGGGCCACCGGGGAGCTGTTTTTT

v_gene: TRBV7-2
abundance: NA
d_gene: TRBD2
j_gene: TRBJ2-6
CDR3aa: CASRRGGVSGANVLTF
CDR3nt: TGTGCCAGCAGACGGGGGGGGGTCTCTGGGGCCAACGTCCTGACTTTC

v_gene: TRBV6-2/TRBV6-3
abundance: once
d_gene: NA
j_gene: TRBJ1-2
CDR3aa: CASSGSYYGYTF
CDR3nt: TGTGCCAGCAGTGGGTCGTACTATGGCTACACCTTC

v_gene: TRBV5-8
abundance: NA
d_gene: NA
j_gene: TRBJ2-3
CDR3aa: CASSFTGTDTQYF
CDR3nt: TGTGCCAGCAGCTTTACCGGCACAGATACGCAGTATTTT

v_gene: TRBV7-6
abundance: NA
d_gene: NA
j_gene: TRBJ2-1
CDR3aa: CASNRDRRCDNEQFF
CDR3nt: TGTGCCAGCAACCGAGACAGGAGGTGTGACAATGAGCAGTTCTTC

v_gene: TRBV7-3
abundance: once
d_gene: TRBD1
j_gene: TRBJ1-1
CDR3aa: CASSPGQGADTEAFF
CDR3nt: TGTGCCAGCAGCCCCGGACAGGGGGCTGACACTGAAGCTTTCTTT

v_gene: TRBV4-3
abundance: NA
d_gene: NA
j_gene: TRBJ2-7
CDR3aa: CASSQGGPRETYEQYF
CDR3nt: TGCGCCAGCAGCCAAGGGGGACCCAGGGAAACCTACGAGCAGTACTTC

v_gene: TRBV28
abundance: NA
d_gene: NA
j_gene: TRBJ2-6
CDR3aa: CASSLYQLVSGANVLTF
CDR3nt: TGTGCCAGCAGTTTATACCAACTAGTTTCTGGGGCCAACGTCCTGACTTTC

v_gene: TRBV18
abundance: NA
d_gene: TRBD1
j_gene: TRBJ2-5
CDR3aa: CASSPMPPQTGEETQYF
CDR3nt: TGTGCCAGCTCACCAATGCCCCCTCAGACAGGGGAAGAGACCCAGTACTTC

v_gene: TRBV5-1
abundance: few
d_gene: NA
j_gene: TRBJ1-3
CDR3aa: CASSLGIGNSGNTIYF
CDR3nt: TGCGCCAGCAGCTTGGGTATCGGTAACTCTGGAAACACCATATATTTT

v_gene: TRBV2
abundance: once
d_gene: TRBD2
j_gene: TRBJ2-5
CDR3aa: CASSGVWSSGTSLETQYF
CDR3nt: TGTGCCAGCAGTGGTGTTTGGAGCAGCGGGACCTCCTTAGAGACCCAGTACTTC

v_gene: TRBV18
abundance: few
d_gene: NA
j_gene: TRBJ1-1
CDR3aa: CASSTGDTEAFF
CDR3nt: TGTGCCAGCTCAACGGGTGACACTGAAGCTTTCTTT

v_gene: TRBV21-1
abundance: NA
d_gene: NA
j_gene: TRBJ2-2
CDR3aa: CASSNPGGRDGELFF
CDR3nt: TGTGCCAGCAGCAATCCGGGGGGGCGCGACGGGGAGCTGTTTTTT

v_gene: TRBV7-8
abundance: NA
d_gene: NA
j_gene: TRBJ2-7
CDR3aa: CASSLFLWRGPYEQYF
CDR3nt: TGTGCCAGCAGCCTTTTTTTGTGGAGGGGACCCTACGAGCAGTACTTC

v_gene: TRBV4-1
abundance: NA
d_gene: NA
j_gene: TRBJ2-6
CDR3aa: CASSQAASGANVLTF
CDR3nt: TGCGCCAGCAGCCAGGCAGCCTCTGGGGCCAACGTCCTGACTTTC

v_gene: TRBV27
abundance: NA
d_gene: NA
j_gene: TRBJ1-5
CDR3aa: CASSLSPNQPQHF
CDR3nt: TGTGCCAGCAGTTTATCCCCCAATCAGCCCCAGCATTTT

v_gene: TRBV9
abundance: NA
d_gene: NA
j_gene: TRBJ1-1
CDR3aa: CASSVLGGMNTEAFF
CDR3nt: TGTGCCAGCAGCGTCCTTGGGGGTATGAACACTGAAGCTTTCTTT

v_gene: TRBV20-1
abundance: once
d_gene: NA
j_gene: TRBJ2-4
CDR3aa: CSASEVQGVNIQYF
CDR3nt: TGCAGTGCTAGTGAGGTTCAGGGAGTTAACATTCAGTACTTC

v_gene: TRBV28
abundance: NA
d_gene: NA
j_gene: TRBJ2-1
CDR3aa: CASSAQGSADSGPYNEQFF
CDR3nt: TGTGCCAGCAGTGCCCAGGGGAGTGCGGACAGCGGCCCCTACAATGAGCAGTTCTTC

v_gene: TRBV2
abundance: NA
d_gene: NA
j_gene: TRBJ2-3
CDR3aa: CASSEVWRVISTDTQYF
CDR3nt: TGTGCCAGCAGTGAAGTTTGGCGGGTAATAAGCACAGATACGCAGTATTTT

v_gene: TRBV12-5
abundance: NA
d_gene: NA
j_gene: TRBJ2-1
CDR3aa: CASGFVGNEQFF
CDR3nt: TGTGCTAGTGGTTTCGTGGGCAATGAGCAGTTCTTC

v_gene: TRBV28
abundance: NA
d_gene: NA
j_gene: TRBJ1-6
CDR3aa: CASSRMGSYNSPLHF
CDR3nt: TGTGCCAGCAGTCGAATGGGCTCCTATAATTCACCCCTCCACTTT

v_gene: TRBV20-1
abundance: NA
d_gene: NA
j_gene: TRBJ1-2
CDR3aa: CSASPSPGRGYTF
CDR3nt: TGCAGTGCTAGTCCCAGCCCGGGGAGGGGCTACACCTTC

v_gene: TRBV30
abundance: NA
d_gene: NA
j_gene: TRBJ1-2
CDR3aa: CAWSAPPGGYTF
CDR3nt: TGTGCCTGGAGTGCCCCGCCGGGGGGATACACCTTC

v_gene: TRBV4-1
abundance: NA
d_gene: NA
j_gene: TRBJ1-4
CDR3aa: CASSQDRSGVNEKLFF
CDR3nt: TGCGCCAGCAGCCAAGATCGGTCAGGGGTCAATGAAAAACTGTTTTTT

v_gene: TRBV2
abundance: NA
d_gene: NA
j_gene: TRBJ1-6
CDR3aa: CASSDFSPLHF
CDR3nt: TGTGCCAGCAGTGATTTCTCACCCCTCCACTTT